The clone carrying this T cell receptor (beta chain) is a singleton in its sample. This CDR3 is 15 amino acids long. Per the germline V gene, CDR1 is SNHLY and CDR2 is FYNNEI. Deletions cut 2 bases from V and 0 bases from J, with 8 bases between. This sample was taken from a study of T cells in tuberculosis. The data were produced by immunoSEQ multiplex PCR, yet TCRdb's version contains in-frame clones alone and is incomplete. The table has tens of thousands of clones, approximately 94% seen once. Time point meaning: new active TB diagnosis, blood taken before or within 7 days of starting treatment. Sequenced here: PBMCs, sampled at tuberculosis diagnosis. The chain couples TRBV2 to TRBJ1-5; possible D gene TRBD1, 6 bases. This receptor was taken from an adult with tuberculosis. The CDR3 coding sequence is TGTGCCAGCAGTGAACAGGGGATTAGCAATCAGCCCCAGCATTTT. It translates to CASSEQGISNQPQHF.